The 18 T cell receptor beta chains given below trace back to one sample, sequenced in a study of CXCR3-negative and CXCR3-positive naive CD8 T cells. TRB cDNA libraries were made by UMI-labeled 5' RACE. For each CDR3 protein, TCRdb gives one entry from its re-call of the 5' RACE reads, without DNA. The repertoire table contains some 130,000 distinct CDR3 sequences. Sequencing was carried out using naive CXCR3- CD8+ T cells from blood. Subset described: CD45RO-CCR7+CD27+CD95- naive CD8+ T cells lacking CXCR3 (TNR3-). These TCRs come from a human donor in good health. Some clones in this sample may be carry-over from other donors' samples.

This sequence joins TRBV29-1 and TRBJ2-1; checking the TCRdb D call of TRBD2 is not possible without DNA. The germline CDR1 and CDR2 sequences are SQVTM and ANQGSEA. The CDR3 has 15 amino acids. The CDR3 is CSVDVRLAPGNEQFF.

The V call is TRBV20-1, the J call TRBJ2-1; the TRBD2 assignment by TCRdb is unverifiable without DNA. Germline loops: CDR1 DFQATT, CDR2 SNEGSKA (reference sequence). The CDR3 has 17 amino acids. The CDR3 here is CSARDPLLAGVNNEQFF.

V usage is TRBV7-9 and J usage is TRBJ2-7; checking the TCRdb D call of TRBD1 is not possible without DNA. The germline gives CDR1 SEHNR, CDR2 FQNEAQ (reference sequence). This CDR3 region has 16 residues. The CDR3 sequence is CASSSGQGTSAYEQYF.

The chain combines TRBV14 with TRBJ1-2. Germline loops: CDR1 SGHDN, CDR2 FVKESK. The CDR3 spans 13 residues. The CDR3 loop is CASSHTSDYGYTF.

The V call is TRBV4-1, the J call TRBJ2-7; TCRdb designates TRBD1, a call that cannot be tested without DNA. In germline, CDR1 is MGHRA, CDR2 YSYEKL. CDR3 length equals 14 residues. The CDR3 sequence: CASSPKSGQGRGYF.

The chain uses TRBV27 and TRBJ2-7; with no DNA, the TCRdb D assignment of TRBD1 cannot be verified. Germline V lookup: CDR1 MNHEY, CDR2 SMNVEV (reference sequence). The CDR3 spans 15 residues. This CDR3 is CASRDKGTSSYEQYF.

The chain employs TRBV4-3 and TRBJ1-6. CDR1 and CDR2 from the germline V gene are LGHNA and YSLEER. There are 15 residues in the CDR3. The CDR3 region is CASSQDPGSNSPLHF.

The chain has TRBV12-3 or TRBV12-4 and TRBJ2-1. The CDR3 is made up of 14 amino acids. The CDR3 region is CASSFLGFGNEQFF.

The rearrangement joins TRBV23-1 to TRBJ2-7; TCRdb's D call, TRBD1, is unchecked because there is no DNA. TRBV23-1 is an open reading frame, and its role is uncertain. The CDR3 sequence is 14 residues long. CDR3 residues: CASRRGRGPYEHYF.

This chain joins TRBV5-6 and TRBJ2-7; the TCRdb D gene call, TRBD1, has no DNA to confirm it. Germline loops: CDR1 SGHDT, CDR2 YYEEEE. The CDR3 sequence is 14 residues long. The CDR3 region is CASTTGADPYEQYF.

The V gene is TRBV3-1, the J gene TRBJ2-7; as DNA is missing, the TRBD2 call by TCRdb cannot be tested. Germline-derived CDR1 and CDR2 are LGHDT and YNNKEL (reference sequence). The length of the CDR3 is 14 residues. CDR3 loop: CASSHASGSYEQYF.

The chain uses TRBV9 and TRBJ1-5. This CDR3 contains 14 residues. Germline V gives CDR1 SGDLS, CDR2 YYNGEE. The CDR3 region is CASSVAGGDQPQHF.

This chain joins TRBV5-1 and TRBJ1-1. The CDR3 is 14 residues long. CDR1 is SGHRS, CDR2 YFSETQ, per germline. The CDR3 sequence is CASSLGGMNTEAFF.

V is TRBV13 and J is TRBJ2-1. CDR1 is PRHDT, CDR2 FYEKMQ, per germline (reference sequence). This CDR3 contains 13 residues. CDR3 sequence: CASSFRGYNEQFF.

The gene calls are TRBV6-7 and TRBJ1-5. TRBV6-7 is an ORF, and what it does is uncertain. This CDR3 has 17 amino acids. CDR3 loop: CASNPRWSGDSNQPQHF.

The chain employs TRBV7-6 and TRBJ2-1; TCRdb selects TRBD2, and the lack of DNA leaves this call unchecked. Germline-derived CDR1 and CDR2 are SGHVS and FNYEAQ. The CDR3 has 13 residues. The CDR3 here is CASSLGTRGGQFF.

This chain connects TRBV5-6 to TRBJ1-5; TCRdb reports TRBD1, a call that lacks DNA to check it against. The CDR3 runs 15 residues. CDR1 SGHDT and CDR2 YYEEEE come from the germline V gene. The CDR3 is CASSLAGTGDQPQHF.

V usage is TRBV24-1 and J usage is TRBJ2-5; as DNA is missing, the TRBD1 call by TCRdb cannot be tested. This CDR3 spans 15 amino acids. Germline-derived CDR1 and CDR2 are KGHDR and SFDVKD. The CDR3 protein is CATSDSQGPQETQYF.